This TCR beta chain was identified in a study of T cells after posttransplantation cyclophosphamide. Overall study results and limits: After PTCy, TRB diversity resembled that of CNI/methotrexate controls. Skin or GI-infiltrating T cells shared few TRB sequences with blood. Donor-recipient repertoire similarity was low at 1-2 months, rising over year one.

The naive gate required viable CD3+CD4+ or CD3+CD8+ cells with CCR7+CD45RA+CD45RO-CD95-CD27+CD28+ phenotype. This related bone marrow graft donor gave peripheral blood on the day of marrow donation. Clones were read by immunoSEQ multiplex PCR, and TCRdb kept only the in-frame ones, dropping some. The sample lists approximately 15,000 clones, approximately 94% occurring once. On this clone itself: What it recognizes is unknown.

The sample consisted of naive CD4+ T cells sorted from blood. The TCR comes from a woman aged 50 to 60 in good health and a related stem cell transplant donor.

The chain's CDR3 is CASSLAGSSYEQYF. CDR3 in DNA: TGTGCCAGCAGCTTAGCCGGGAGCTCCTACGAGCAGTACTTC. The genes are TRBV7-2 and TRBJ2-7; the D gene is possibly TRBD2 (6 bases). Deletions cut 0 bases from V and 0 bases from J, with 6 bases between. The CDR3 has 14 amino acids. Germline-derived CDR1 and CDR2 are SGHTA and FQGNSA.